One sample yielded the 9 T cell receptor beta chains listed below, sequenced in a study of post-analysis software for immune sequencing data. Their antigen targets remain unknown. Tagging with unique molecular identifiers was a feature of the TCR beta cDNA libraries. TCRdb reanalysed the PCR reads using MiXCR and keeps one entry per CDR3 protein. This sample has about 460,000 distinct CDR3 sequences, with around 40% found just once. General observations from the study: The study found TRBV5-6, TRBV5-1 and TRBV20-1 among a handful of TRBV segments more frequent in patients than controls.

The sequenced sample was blood. The receptors shown here come from a girl aged 10 to 17 with multiple sclerosis.

The rearrangement links TRBV12-3 or TRBV12-4 to TRBJ1-6; possible D gene TRBD1, 5 bases. Trimming took off 5 bases at V and 4 bases at J, with 12 bases between the two ends. The CDR3 length is 15 residues. The CDR3 DNA reads as TGTGCCAGCAGTCGAGTGGGGGGGTATAATTCACCCCTCCACTTT. It encodes CASSRVGGYNSPLHF.

The V gene is TRBV6-1, the J gene TRBJ2-1; possible D gene TRBD2, 5 bases. Germline CDR1 and CDR2: MNHNS and SASEGT. The CDR3 has 18 residues. The germline V and J ends were trimmed by 0 bases and 3 bases, with 18 bases remaining between them. CDR3 region: CASSEAFVDGRDYNEQFF. Written as DNA, the CDR3 is TGTGCCAGCAGTGAAGCGTTCGTCGACGGACGGGACTACAATGAGCAGTTCTTC.

The V and J genes are TRBV27 and TRBJ2-7; D possibly matches TRBD1 or TRBD2 (6 bases each). V was shortened by 2 bases and J by 5 bases, with 16 bases between the two germline ends. The CDR3 is 15 amino acids. Germline loops: CDR1 MNHEY, CDR2 SMNVEV (reference sequence). This chain's CDR3 is CASSLIGGRMNEQYF. Written as DNA, the CDR3 is TGTGCCAGCAGTTTAATTGGGGGGCGCATGAACGAGCAGTACTTC.

In this sample, this clonotype turned up a few times. The V and J genes are TRBV18 and TRBJ2-1; TRBD1 matches 7 bases. Germline V CDR1 and CDR2: KGHSH, LQKENI. V lost 2 bases to trimming and J lost 6 bases; unmatched junction nucleotides: 10. The CDR3 is 16 amino acids. This CDR3 reads CASSPIRQGNPNEQFF. The CDR3 DNA reads as TGTGCCAGCTCACCAATTCGACAGGGTAATCCCAATGAGCAGTTCTTC.

This chain connects TRBV6-5 to TRBJ1-4, with D perhaps TRBD1 (6 bases). Germline V CDR1 and CDR2: MNHEY, SVGAGI. This CDR3 has 15 amino acids. Trimming removed 6 bases from V and 5 bases from J, with 16 bases in between. The CDR3 loop reads CASSPRGQQNEKLFF. CDR3 bases: TGTGCCAGCAGCCCGCGAGGACAGCAAAATGAAAAACTGTTTTTT.

The rearrangement links TRBV7-9 to TRBJ2-3, with TRBD1 matching over 10 bases. V lost 6 bases, J lost 11 bases, and 11 bases stayed unmatched. The CDR3 covers 14 residues. From germline, CDR1 is SEHNR and CDR2 FQNEAQ (reference sequence). DNA for the CDR3: TGTGCCAGCAGGACCGGGACAGGGGTCGGTGAGCAGTATTTT. Its protein is CASRTGTGVGEQYF. Combining the CDR3 with reference TRBV7-9 and TRBJ2-3 gives the whole variable domain DTGVSQNPRHKITKRGQNVTFRCDPISEHNRLYWYRQTLGQGPEFLTYFQNEAQLEKSRLLSDRFSAERPKGSFSTLEIQRTEQGDSAMYLCASRTGTGVGEQYFGPGTRLTVL.

The chain combines TRBV24-1 with TRBJ2-1, with 8 positions matching TRBD1. Germline V gives CDR1 KGHDR, CDR2 SFDVKD. V was clipped by 4 bases and J by 2 bases; unmatched bases: 6. The CDR3 has 16 residues. The CDR3 spells CATSDPGQGTYNEQFF. The CDR3 coding sequence is TGTGCCACCAGTGACCCTGGACAGGGAACCTACAATGAGCAGTTCTTC.

This clonotype occurred many times. This chain links TRBV29-1 with TRBJ2-7, with TRBD1 matching 8 bases. CDR1 and CDR2 from the germline V gene are SQVTM and ANQGSEA. There are 15 residues in the CDR3. V trimming: 5 bases; J trimming: 7 bases; junction bases outside the gene matches: 16. The CDR3 bases are TGCAGCGTTCGGACAGGGTTGCGGGCTAGTGGGGAGCAGTACTTC. This translates into CSVRTGLRASGEQYF.

The chain links TRBV9 to TRBJ1-1; 7 positions agree with TRBD1. The V gene's germline CDR1 is SGDLS and CDR2 YYNGEE. CDR3 length equals 14 residues. The J segment lost 3 bases and the V segment lost 0 bases, leaving 2 bases of the junction unmatched. The CDR3 coding sequence is TGTGCCAGCAGCGTAGACAGGGGCTACACTGAAGCTTTCTTT. Protein: CASSVDRGYTEAFF.